One sample yielded the 26 T cell receptor beta chains listed below, sequenced in a study of T-cell reconstitution after alpha-beta-depleted transplantation in children. Unique molecular identifiers were incorporated during preparation of the TCRbeta library. One entry per CDR3 protein, called by TCRdb with MiXCR from the PCR reads. The sample yields approximately 490,000 distinct CDR3 sequences, about an eighth seen once. This specimen consisted of PBMCs from the stem cell graft donor, obtained from the stem cell graft. The source of these receptors is a human donor who donated a stem cell graft to a child with combined immunodeficiency.

This chain's CDR3 is CASSPAGQGDADTQYF. The CDR3 nucleotides are TGTGCCAGCAGCCCGGCCGGACAGGGGGATGCAGATACGCAGTATTTT. This chain joins TRBV7-9 and TRBJ2-3, with 10 positions matching TRBD1. The CDR3 consists of 16 residues. The germline V gene encodes CDR1 SEHNR and CDR2 FQNEAQ (reference sequence). V gave up 5 bases and J gave up 4 bases; unmatched junction bases: 9.

This clonotype was observed a handful of times. V gene TRBV7-2 combines with J gene TRBJ2-5; no firm D call. This CDR3 is built from 15 residues. The germline V gene encodes CDR1 SGHTA and CDR2 FQGNSA. The V and J ends lost 3 bases and 7 bases respectively, with 18 bases between them. CDR3 nucleotides: TGTGCCAGCAGCTTTTCCCCTGGCACATCATGGACCCAGTACTTC. This codes for CASSFSPGTSWTQYF.

This clonotype was seen only a few times. The chain employs TRBV20-1 and TRBJ1-1; the D is unclear. The CDR3 sequence is 11 residues long. Trimming took off 3 bases at V and 6 bases at J, with 8 bases between the two ends. Germline CDR1 reads DFQATT; CDR2 reads SNEGSKA (reference sequence). The CDR3 is CSASIGAEAFF. In DNA, the CDR3 is TGCAGTGCTAGCATTGGCGCTGAAGCTTTCTTT.

This chain links TRBV2 with TRBJ2-5; 10 nucleotides line up with TRBD2. V dropped 5 bases and J dropped 3; count of bases not matched to a gene: 6. CDR3 length: 15 amino acids. Per germline, CDR1 SNHLY and CDR2 FYNNEI. In DNA, the CDR3 is TGTGCCAGCAGTTCCCTAGCGGGGGCCAAAGAGACCCAGTACTTC. Amino acid sequence: CASSSLAGAKETQYF.

This chain uses TRBV12-3 or TRBV12-4 with TRBJ2-7, with 7 bases aligning to TRBD2. The CDR3 runs 18 residues. V trimming: 5 bases; J trimming: 2 bases; junction bases outside the gene matches: 18. CDR3 in amino acids: CASSGAEEGTTLPYEQYF. CDR3 DNA sequence: TGTGCCAGCAGTGGGGCTGAGGAGGGGACTACCTTACCCTACGAGCAGTACTTC.

In this sample, this clonotype turned up a few times. This sequence joins TRBV5-1 and TRBJ1-3; D uncertain. V was cut by 6 bases and J by 4 bases, with 11 bases left in between. The CDR3 is 13 amino acids. Germline lookup yields CDR1 SGHRS and CDR2 YFSETQ. The CDR3 nucleotides are TGCGCCAGCACCCTCGGGCAGGGAAACACCATATATTTT. This encodes CASTLGQGNTIYF.

This clonotype has just a few counts. The chain couples TRBV24-1 to TRBJ2-3; no definite D call. The CDR3 is made up of 11 amino acids. Trimming shortened V by 5 bases and J by 6 bases, and 5 bases separated the two germline ends. CDR1 is KGHDR, CDR2 SFDVKD, per germline. CDR3 loop: CATSADDTQYF. The CDR3 nucleotides are TGTGCCACCAGTGCAGACGATACGCAGTATTTT.

The chain couples TRBV29-1 to TRBJ1-1; D is unclear. The germline V gene encodes CDR1 SQVTM and CDR2 ANQGSEA. The CDR3 length is 14 residues. V was cut by 2 bases and J by 1 base, with 11 bases left in between. CDR3 in DNA: TGCAGCGTTGAAACCCGGGCAGCGAACACTGAAGCTTTCTTT. Its protein is CSVETRAANTEAFF.

This clonotype was counted many times. J is TRBJ2-7 and V is TRBV20-1, with TRBD2 matching over 11 bases. The junction had 3 bases not matched to a gene; V was cut back by 2 bases and J by 3 bases. The CDR3 consists of 14 residues. CDR1 is DFQATT, CDR2 SNEGSKA, per germline (reference sequence). For the CDR3, the DNA is TGCAGTGCTAGATTAGCGGGAGGGCGCTACGAGCAGTACTTC. Its translation: CSARLAGGRYEQYF.

The J gene is TRBJ1-1, the V gene TRBV30; no definite D call. CDR3 length equals 12 residues. From germline, CDR1 is GTSNPN and CDR2 SVGIG (reference sequence). V lost 3 bases and J lost 4, with 9 bases in between. DNA of the CDR3: TGTGCCTGGAGCCCGAGCGGCACTGAAGCTTTCTTT. Its translation is CAWSPSGTEAFF.

In this sample, this clonotype turned up a few times. V is TRBV9 and J is TRBJ2-7, with D possibly being TRBD1 (5 bases). The CDR3 totals 16 residues. Germline CDR1 SGDLS, CDR2 YYNGEE. V was cut by 3 bases and J by 1 base, with 17 bases left in between. DNA of the CDR3: TGTGCCAGCAGCGCTGAAGGGGCAGGGTGGTCCTACGAGCAGTACTTC. Translation gives CASSAEGAGWSYEQYF.

This clonotype showed up just a few times. The CDR3, as DNA: TGTGCCAGCAGCCGAAGACCGGGACAGGAGCTATCACCCCTCCACTTT. Protein: CASSRRPGQELSPLHF. The genes are TRBV3-1 and TRBJ1-6; TRBD1 aligns across 8 bases. CDR1 and CDR2 (germline): LGHDT, YNNKEL (reference sequence). The CDR3 sequence is 16 residues long. The J segment lost 10 bases and the V segment lost 4 bases, leaving 12 bases of the junction unmatched.

This clonotype turned up a few times. The chain uses TRBV12-3 or TRBV12-4 and TRBJ1-4; D gene uncertain. Between the trimmed V and J ends, which lost 8 bases and 0 bases, there was a span of 13 bases. The CDR3 length is 15 residues. The CDR3, as DNA: TGTGCCAGCGGAGTCCGGGCGGCAACTAATGAAAAACTGTTTTTT. Amino acids: CASGVRAATNEKLFF.

This clonotype occurred many times. This sequence joins TRBV29-1 and TRBJ2-7; D is unclear. The germline V and J ends were trimmed by 0 bases and 4 bases, with 4 bases remaining between them. Germline CDR1 SQVTM, CDR2 ANQGSEA. The CDR3 covers 11 residues. CDR3: CSVEDSYEQYF. DNA of the CDR3: TGCAGCGTTGAAGATTCGTACGAGCAGTACTTC.

In this sample, this clonotype turned up a few times. CDR3 DNA sequence: TGCGCCAGCAGCTACGCAGGGGAGGGTCGGAGCGAGCAGTACTTC. Its protein is CASSYAGEGRSEQYF. The V call is TRBV5-1, the J call TRBJ2-7; maybe TRBD2 (7 bases). This CDR3 contains 15 residues. CDR1 is SGHRS and CDR2 is YFSETQ in the germline V gene. With 3 bases removed from V and 6 bases from J, the gap between germline ends came to 19 bases.

This clonotype showed up just a few times. The chain uses TRBV5-1 and TRBJ2-1; 7 bases are shared with TRBD2. The CDR3 has 12 amino acids. V gave up 0 bases and J gave up 10 bases; unmatched junction bases: 1. Per the germline V gene, CDR1 is SGHRS and CDR2 is YFSETQ. The CDR3 region has the DNA TGCGCCAGCAGCTTGGGGGGACTAGAGCAGTTCTTC. Its translation is CASSLGGLEQFF.

The CDR3, as DNA: TGTGCCAGCAGCGTAGAGGGACTAGCGAGGGACGAGCAGTTCTTC. The encoded protein is CASSVEGLARDEQFF. The gene calls are TRBV9 and TRBJ2-1; 10 bases are a match to TRBD2. Trimming removed 0 bases from V and 10 bases from J; junction bases left unmatched: 7. This CDR3 region has 15 residues. Germline-derived CDR1 and CDR2 are SGDLS and YYNGEE.

V usage is TRBV15 and J usage is TRBJ2-7, with 11 bases aligning to TRBD1. V was clipped by 3 bases and J by 5 bases; unmatched bases: 6. The germline V gene encodes CDR1 LNHNV and CDR2 YYDKDF (reference sequence). This CDR3 region has 15 residues. CDR3 sequence: CATSRPGQGVNEQYF. CDR3 DNA: TGTGCCACCAGCAGGCCGGGACAGGGGGTTAACGAGCAGTACTTC.

This clonotype has a handful of counts. The chain has TRBV9 and TRBJ2-3; 7 bases align to TRBD2. Germline CDR1 is SGDLS and CDR2 is YYNGEE. V dropped 3 bases and J dropped 0; count of bases not matched to a gene: 4. This CDR3 has 15 residues. CDR3 in DNA: TGTGCCAGCAGCGCCGGGACTACCAGCACAGATACGCAGTATTTT. This encodes CASSAGTTSTDTQYF.

The J gene is TRBJ1-5, the V gene TRBV30, with TRBD1 matching over 8 bases. Germline CDR1 reads GTSNPN; CDR2 reads SVGIG (reference sequence). This CDR3 comprises 16 residues. V was pared by 3 bases and J by 2 bases, with 9 bases of the junction left unmatched. The CDR3 coding sequence is TGTGCCTGGAGGGCAACAGGGGGAGGAGGCAATCAGCCCCAGCATTTT. Protein product: CAWRATGGGGNQPQHF.

This clonotype was detected only a few times. V usage is TRBV20-1 and J usage is TRBJ2-5; D perhaps matches TRBD2 (5 bases). The CDR3 totals 13 residues. V shed 1 base and J shed 2 bases, with 8 bases lying between them. Per the germline V gene, CDR1 is DFQATT and CDR2 is SNEGSKA (reference sequence). The CDR3, as DNA: TGCAGTGCTAGAGGGACGGGGCAAGAGACCCAGTACTTC. It is translated as CSARGTGQETQYF.

This clonotype appeared many times. The chain links TRBV2 to TRBJ2-7; the D gene is possibly TRBD2 (5 bases). V lost 8 bases to trimming and J lost 2 bases, with 16 bases between them. This CDR3 region has 14 residues. From germline, CDR1 is SNHLY and CDR2 FYNNEI. The CDR3 DNA is TGTGCCAGCTCCCCGGGGAATATCCCCTACGAGCAGTACTTC. Translating it yields CASSPGNIPYEQYF.

This chain connects TRBV20-1 to TRBJ2-1; D call uncertain. This CDR3 spans 13 amino acids. The germline V gene has CDR1 DFQATT and CDR2 SNEGSKA (reference sequence). V dropped 2 bases and J dropped 4 bases, with 9 bases sitting between them. The CDR3, as DNA: TGCAGTGCTAGAAACCCGACGTACAATGAGCAGTTCTTC. It yields the protein CSARNPTYNEQFF.

This clonotype occurred many times. The chain has TRBV12-3 or TRBV12-4 and TRBJ2-7; D remains unclear. The CDR3 consists of 12 residues. Trimming removed 6 bases at V and 0 bases at J, with 6 bases between. CDR3 sequence (DNA): TGTGCCAGCAGGGCGGACTCCTACGAGCAGTACTTC. Translating gives CASRADSYEQYF.

This clonotype came up a few times. This chain links TRBV24-1 with TRBJ1-5, with D possibly being TRBD1 (5 bases). V was cut by 3 bases and J by 5 bases, with 10 bases left in between. The CDR3 has 14 residues. Per germline, CDR1 KGHDR and CDR2 SFDVKD. CDR3 bases: TGTGCCACCAGTGATCAGGGCCAACATCAGCCCCAGCATTTT. Residues: CATSDQGQHQPQHF.

This clonotype was seen a few times. The chain uses TRBV28 and TRBJ2-5; 8 bases align to TRBD2. The CDR3 extends over 15 amino acids. Per the germline V gene, CDR1 is MDHEN and CDR2 is SYDVKM. Unmatched junction bases numbered 10, after V lost 6 bases and J lost 4 bases. The CDR3 sequence: CASRPPGLGGETQYF. The CDR3 bases are TGTGCCAGCAGACCTCCGGGACTAGGGGGAGAGACCCAGTACTTC.